This T cell receptor (beta chain) was sequenced for a study of radiotherapy plus CTLA-4 blockade in lung cancer. Background on the study: Disease control reached roughly 33%, with objective responses in 15% to 20%.

Ipilimumab-mediated CTLA-4 blockade plus focal radiation was given to patients having chemo-refractory metastatic non-small-cell lung cancer. The data were produced by immunoSEQ multiplex PCR, yet TCRdb's version contains in-frame clones alone and is incomplete. The sample includes about 85,000 clones, approximately 86% of them seen just once. V was trimmed by 6 bases and J by 6 bases, leaving 15 bases between them. CDR1 MNHNS and CDR2 SASEGT come from the germline V gene. The CDR3 totals 13 residues. This receptor was taken from a human donor with non-small cell lung cancer who had a partial response to radiotherapy plus ipilimumab. V gene TRBV6-1 combines with J gene TRBJ2-7, with D possibly TRBD1 on 5 matching bases. The specimen was peripheral blood, collected from a patient treated with radiotherapy plus ipilimumab. The CDR3 DNA reads as TGTGCCAGCAGGCAGGGCGCATCGATCGAGCAGTACTTC. As protein: CASRQGASIEQYF.